This T cell receptor beta chain was identified in a study of post-analysis software for immune sequencing data. Study-wide results and limits: TRBV5-6, TRBV5-1 and TRBV20-1 belonged to a set of roughly five TRBV segments that were more frequent in patients than controls. Compared with controls, patients showed significantly lower normalized Chao1 diversity. Batch-matched samples strongly co-clustered by F measure.

In germline, CDR1 is MNHEY, CDR2 SVGEGT. This CDR3 is 16 amino acids long. V was shortened by 4 bases and J by 0 bases, with 13 bases between the two germline ends. The TCR beta cDNA libraries carried unique molecular identifiers. TCRdb used MiXCR to reprocess the PCR reads, holding one entry per CDR3 protein. Here the sample spans about 210,000 distinct CDR3 sequences, 25% to 30% being singletons. This clonotype was observed at least ten times. Its antigen is as yet unknown. The genes are TRBV6-2 or TRBV6-3 and TRBJ2-1; D is uncertain. Input material: blood. This TCR was sampled from a girl under 18 with multiple sclerosis. The CDR3 protein is CASSFRPISSYNEQFF. The DNA for the CDR3 is TGTGCCAGCAGTTTCCGACCCATCTCCTCCTACAATGAGCAGTTCTTC.